Each of the 2 T cell receptor beta chains below was sequenced from the same sample in a study of OX40 agonist ivuxolimab in advanced cancers. Assay used: immunoSEQ multiplex PCR; TCRdb lists only in-frame clones, some missing. Among about 48,000 clones listed, 65% to 85% were seen once. The sequencing used CD4+ or CD8+ T cells sorted from blood, collected in a trial of the OX40 agonist ivuxolimab. Every receptor here comes from an adult with an advanced solid tumor such as melanoma, head and neck, liver or kidney cancer.

The rearrangement joins TRBV29-1 to TRBJ2-7; no definite D call. The CDR3 sequence is 14 residues long. Trimming removed 3 bases from V and 6 bases from J, with 18 bases in between. Germline loops: CDR1 SQVTM, CDR2 ANQGSEA. DNA of the CDR3: TGCAGCGTTGAGGGTCTAGATGTACCCCTCGAGCAGTACTTC. Its translation: CSVEGLDVPLEQYF.

This chain connects TRBV6-1 to TRBJ1-2; D might be TRBD1 (5 bases). Germline CDR1 reads MNHNS; CDR2 reads SASEGT. The ends were cut back, 0 bases at V and 2 bases at J, with 10 bases in the middle. The CDR3 has 15 residues. The CDR3 bases are TGTGCCAGCAGTGAAGCGGGACGGATAAACTATGGCTACACCTTC. Protein: CASSEAGRINYGYTF.